A single sample is the source of the 5 T cell receptor beta chains below, sequenced in a study of T cells after yellow fever vaccination. TCRdb passed the 5' RACE reads through MiXCR, listing each CDR3 protein once. The sample yields 120,000 to 150,000 distinct CDR3 sequences, 7.7% seen once. The sequencing here drew on CD4+ T cells sorted from PBMCs, taken 5 days after the yellow fever booster vaccination. These receptors all stem from a man aged 25 to 40 who received the YFV17D yellow fever vaccine.

This clonotype has a count of ten or more. The gene calls are TRBV3-1 and TRBJ1-6, with D unclear. V gave up 3 bases and J gave up 9 bases, with 15 bases separating them. The CDR3 consists of 15 residues. Germline CDR1 reads LGHDT; CDR2 reads YNNKEL (reference sequence). The CDR3 nucleotides are TGTGCCAGCAGCCAGGAACCCGGGTTAGGTTCACCCCTCCACTTT. Translation gives CASSQEPGLGSPLHF.

This clonotype was recorded many times. The chain has TRBV3-1 and TRBJ2-2; a weak D match, TRBD2 (5 bases). The CDR3 length is 18 residues. V gave up 0 bases and J gave up 8 bases, with 22 bases separating them. Germline CDR1 and CDR2: LGHDT and YNNKEL (reference sequence). The CDR3 DNA is TGTGCCAGCAGCCAAGATTCGTCTCGGCGAGCGAGGGCAGGGGAGCTGTTTTTT. Its translation is CASSQDSSRRARAGELFF. The whole variable domain, remainder taken from reference TRBV3-1 and TRBJ2-2, is DTAVSQTPKYLVTQMGNDKSIKCEQNLGHDTMYWYKQDSKKFLKIMFSYNNKELIINETVPNRFSPKSPDKAHLNLHINSLELGDSAVYFCASSQDSSRRARAGELFFGEGSRLTVL.

This clonotype was counted at least ten times. This chain joins TRBV20-1 and TRBJ2-7; 9 bases line up with TRBD2. The length of the CDR3 is 16 residues. Trimming at V came to 1 base and at J to 4 bases, leaving 11 bases not matched to a gene. Germline V lookup: CDR1 DFQATT, CDR2 SNEGSKA (reference sequence). Here the CDR3 DNA reads TGCAGTGCTAGAGGCCTCACCGGGACTAGCTTTTACGAGCAGTACTTC. Its protein product is CSARGLTGTSFYEQYF.

This clonotype was seen many times. This chain connects TRBV12-3 or TRBV12-4 to TRBJ2-2; the D gene is possibly TRBD2 (5 bases). V was pared by 4 bases and J by 8 bases, with 17 bases between. There are 15 residues in the CDR3. The CDR3 loop is CASSSQALASGELFF. The CDR3 bases are TGTGCCAGCAGTTCCCAAGCGCTAGCATCTGGGGAGCTGTTTTTT.

This clonotype has just a few counts. J is TRBJ2-1 and V is TRBV20-1, with TRBD2 identical over 7 bases. CDR1 and CDR2 from the germline V gene are DFQATT and SNEGSKA (reference sequence). CDR3 size: 18 residues. V lost 1 base to trimming and J lost 2 bases; unmatched junction nucleotides: 14. The CDR3 protein is CSARALPIQAGPYNEQFF. The DNA for the CDR3 is TGCAGTGCTAGAGCACTTCCAATTCAAGCGGGACCCTACAATGAGCAGTTCTTC.